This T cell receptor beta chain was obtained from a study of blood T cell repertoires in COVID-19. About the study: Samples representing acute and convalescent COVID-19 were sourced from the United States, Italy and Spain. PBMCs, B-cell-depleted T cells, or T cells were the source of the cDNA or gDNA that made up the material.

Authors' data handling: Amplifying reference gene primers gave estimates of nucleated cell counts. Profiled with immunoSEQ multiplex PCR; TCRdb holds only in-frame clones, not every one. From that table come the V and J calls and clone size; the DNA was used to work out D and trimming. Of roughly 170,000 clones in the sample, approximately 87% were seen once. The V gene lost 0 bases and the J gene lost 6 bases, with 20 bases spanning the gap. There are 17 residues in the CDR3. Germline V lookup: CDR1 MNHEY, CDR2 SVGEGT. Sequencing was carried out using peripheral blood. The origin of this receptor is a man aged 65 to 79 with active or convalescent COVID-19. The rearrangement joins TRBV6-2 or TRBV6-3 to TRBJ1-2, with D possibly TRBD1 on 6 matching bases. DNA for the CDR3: TGTGCCAGCAGTTACTCGGGTACGGGGACACGGCGGGATGGCTACACCTTC. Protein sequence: CASSYSGTGTRRDGYTF.